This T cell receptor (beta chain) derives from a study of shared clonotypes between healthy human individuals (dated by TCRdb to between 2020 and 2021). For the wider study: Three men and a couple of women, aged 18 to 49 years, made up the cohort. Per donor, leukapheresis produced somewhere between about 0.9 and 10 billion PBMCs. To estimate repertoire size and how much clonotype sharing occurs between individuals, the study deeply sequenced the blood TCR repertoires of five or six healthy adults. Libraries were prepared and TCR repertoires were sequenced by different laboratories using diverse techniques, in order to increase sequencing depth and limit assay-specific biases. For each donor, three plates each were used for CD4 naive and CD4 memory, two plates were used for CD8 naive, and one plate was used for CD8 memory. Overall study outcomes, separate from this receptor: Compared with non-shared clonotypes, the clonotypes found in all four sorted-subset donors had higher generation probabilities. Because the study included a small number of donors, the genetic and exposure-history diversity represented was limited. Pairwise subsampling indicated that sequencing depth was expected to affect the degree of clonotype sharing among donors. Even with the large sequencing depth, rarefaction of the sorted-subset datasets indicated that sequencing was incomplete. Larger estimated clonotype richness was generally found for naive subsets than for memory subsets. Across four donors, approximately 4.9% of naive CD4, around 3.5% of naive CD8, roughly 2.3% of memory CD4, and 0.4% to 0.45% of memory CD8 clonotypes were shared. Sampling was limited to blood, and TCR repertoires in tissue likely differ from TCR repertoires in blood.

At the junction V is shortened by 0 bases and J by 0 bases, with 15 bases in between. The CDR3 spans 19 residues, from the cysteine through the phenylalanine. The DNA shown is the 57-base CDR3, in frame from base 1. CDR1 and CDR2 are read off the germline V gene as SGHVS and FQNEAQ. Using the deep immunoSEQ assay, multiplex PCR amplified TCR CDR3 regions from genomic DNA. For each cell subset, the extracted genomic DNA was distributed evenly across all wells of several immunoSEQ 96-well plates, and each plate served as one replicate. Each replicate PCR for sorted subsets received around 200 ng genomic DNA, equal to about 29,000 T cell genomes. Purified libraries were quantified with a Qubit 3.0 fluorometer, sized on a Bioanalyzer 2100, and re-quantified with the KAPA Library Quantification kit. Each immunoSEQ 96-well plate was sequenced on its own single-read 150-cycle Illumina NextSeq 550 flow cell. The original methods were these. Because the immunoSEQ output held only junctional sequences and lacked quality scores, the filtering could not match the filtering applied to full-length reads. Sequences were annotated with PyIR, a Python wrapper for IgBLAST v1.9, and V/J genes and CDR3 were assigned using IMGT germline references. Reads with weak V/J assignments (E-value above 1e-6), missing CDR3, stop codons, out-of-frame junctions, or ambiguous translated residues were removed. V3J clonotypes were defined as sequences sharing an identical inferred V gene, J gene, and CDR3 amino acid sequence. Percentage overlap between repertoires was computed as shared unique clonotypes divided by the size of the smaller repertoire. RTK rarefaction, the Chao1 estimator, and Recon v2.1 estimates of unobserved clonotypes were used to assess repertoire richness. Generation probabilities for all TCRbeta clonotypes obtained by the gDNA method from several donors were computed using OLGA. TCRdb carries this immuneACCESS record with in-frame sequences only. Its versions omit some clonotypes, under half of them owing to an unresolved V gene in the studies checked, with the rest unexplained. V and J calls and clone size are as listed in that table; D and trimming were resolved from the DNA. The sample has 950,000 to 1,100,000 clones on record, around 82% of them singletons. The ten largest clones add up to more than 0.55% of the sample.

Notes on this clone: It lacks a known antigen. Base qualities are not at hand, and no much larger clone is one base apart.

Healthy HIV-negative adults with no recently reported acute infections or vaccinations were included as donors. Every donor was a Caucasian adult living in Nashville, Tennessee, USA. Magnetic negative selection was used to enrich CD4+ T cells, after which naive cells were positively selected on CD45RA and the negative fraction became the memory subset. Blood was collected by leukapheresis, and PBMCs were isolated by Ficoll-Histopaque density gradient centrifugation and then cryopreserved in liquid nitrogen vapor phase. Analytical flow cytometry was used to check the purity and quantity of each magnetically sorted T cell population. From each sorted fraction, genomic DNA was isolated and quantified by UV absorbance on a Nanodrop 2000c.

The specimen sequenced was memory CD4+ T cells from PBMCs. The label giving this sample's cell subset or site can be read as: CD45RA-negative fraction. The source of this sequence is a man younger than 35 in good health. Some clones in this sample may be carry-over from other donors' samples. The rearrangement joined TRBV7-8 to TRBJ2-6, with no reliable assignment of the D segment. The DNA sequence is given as TGTGCCAGCAGCTTAGCGCGGCAGGCAATAGGCTCTGGGGCCAACGTCCTGACTTTC. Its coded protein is CASSLARQAIGSGANVLTF.